The present TCR beta chain was sequenced within a study of Ad26.COV2.S vaccination and SARS-CoV-2 variants. Overall study: Once, or twice with 56 days between doses, Ad26.COV2.S was given intramuscularly. Notes on the study in general: The breadth of spike-specific CD8+ and CD4+ T cell responses after vaccination was reportedly substantial.

The CDR3 consists of 13 residues. Trimming left V 6 bases short and J 0 bases short, with 8 bases between. Germline CDR1 reads MNHEY; CDR2 reads SMNVEV (reference sequence). Generated by immunoSEQ multiplex PCR, the TCRdb table keeps only in-frame clones and is missing some. The data show about 430,000 clones, 80% to 95% seen once. Turning to this clone: Its antigen remains unknown.

Treatment described: around 19 received Ad26.COV2.S at low or high dose, single or two shots; five or six received placebo; per-sample allocation not given. At day 63 after the first vaccine or placebo injection, samples were drawn. The material sequenced was peripheral blood, taken in a trial of Ad26.COV2.S vaccine versus placebo. V usage is TRBV27 and J usage is TRBJ1-1; D unclear. The source is a person aged 18 to 59 who received the Ad26.COV2.S COVID-19 vaccine or a placebo. The CDR3 region is CASRALMNTEAFF. DNA of the CDR3: TGTGCCAGCAGGGCGTTGATGAACACTGAAGCTTTCTTT.